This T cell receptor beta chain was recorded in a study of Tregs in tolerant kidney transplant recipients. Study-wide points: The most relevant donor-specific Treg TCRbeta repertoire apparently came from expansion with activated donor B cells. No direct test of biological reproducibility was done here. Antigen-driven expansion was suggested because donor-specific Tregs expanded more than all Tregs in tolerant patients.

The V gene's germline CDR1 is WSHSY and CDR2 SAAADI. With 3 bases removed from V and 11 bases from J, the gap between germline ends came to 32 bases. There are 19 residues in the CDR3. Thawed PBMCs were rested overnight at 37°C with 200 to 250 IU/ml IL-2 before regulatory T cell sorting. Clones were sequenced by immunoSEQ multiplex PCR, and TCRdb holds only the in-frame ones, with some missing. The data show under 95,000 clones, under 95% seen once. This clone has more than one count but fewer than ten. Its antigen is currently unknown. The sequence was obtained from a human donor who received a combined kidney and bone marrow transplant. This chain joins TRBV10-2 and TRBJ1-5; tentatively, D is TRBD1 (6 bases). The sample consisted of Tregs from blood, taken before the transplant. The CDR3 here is CASSERGSSGAGVRGTQHF. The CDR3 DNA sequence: TGCGCCAGCAGTGAAAGGGGCAGTTCGGGGGCAGGCGTCCGTGGGACCCAGCATTTT.